This T cell receptor (beta chain) was recorded in a study of CXCR3-negative and CXCR3-positive naive CD8 T cells. The CDR3 runs 11 residues. Germline CDR1 and CDR2: DFQATT and SNEGSKA (reference sequence). With UMI labels, 5' RACE was used to prepare the TRB cDNA libraries. No DNA is given; TCRdb re-called the 5' RACE reads and lists each CDR3 protein once. The sample has some 40,000 distinct CDR3 sequences. The sequenced sample consisted of memory CD8+ T cells from blood. This TCR derives from a human donor in good health. Some clones in this sample may be carry-over from other donors' samples. V gene TRBV20-1 combines with J gene TRBJ2-7; the TCRdb call, TRBD1, lacks DNA for checking. The CDR3 reads CSALRGDEQYF.